Shown below are 31 T cell receptor beta chains from a single sample sequenced in a study of T-cell reconstitution after alpha-beta-depleted transplantation in children (TCRdb year 2016). To prepare the library, PCR was applied. The sequencer listed for this sample is Illumina HiSeq 2500. TCR libraries were prepared with molecular barcoding, using unique molecular identifiers to normalize TCRbeta repertoire quantification. TCRdb took the public reads, trimmed them with fastp at Q25, ran MiXCR for clone calling and kept in-frame beta chains. A single entry per CDR3 protein holds the most common genes and DNA from its merged rows. Counted in this sample were some 200,000 distinct CDR3 sequences; approximately 6.9% of them appeared once. The ten biggest clones cover 5.5% of the sample. The treatment or condition label, as the study defines it: allogeneic hematopoietic cell transplantation with graft depleted of TCRalphabeta T cells and CD19 B cells.

The material sequenced was PBMCs, taken before TCRalphabeta/CD19-depleted stem cell transplant. All receptors come from a boy aged 2-9 years with acute lymphoblastic leukemia, due to receive a stem cell transplant.

V gene TRBV12-3 or TRBV12-4 combines with J gene TRBJ2-1; D is perhaps TRBD1 or TRBD2 (5 bases each). This CDR3 spans 13 amino acids. V was clipped by 6 bases and J by 9 bases, with 15 bases between them. The CDR3 DNA sequence: TGTGCCAGCAGCCCGGGGCTCCCGGTTGAGCAGTTCTTC. Translating gives CASSPGLPVEQFF.

This clonotype showed up many times. The V gene is TRBV29-1, the J gene TRBJ2-1; 7 bases match TRBD2. The V gene end was trimmed by 4 bases and the J gene end by 2 bases; junction bases not matched to a gene: 2. CDR3 length equals 13 residues. Germline V gene lookup returns CDR1 SQVTM and CDR2 ANQGSEA. The CDR3 region has the DNA TGCAGCGTTGCTAGCGGACCCTACAATGAGCAGTTCTTC. Protein: CSVASGPYNEQFF.

In its sample, this clonotype was seen many times. The DNA for the CDR3 is TGCAGTGCGAAGCGGGGGGGCTTTTCGGATACGCAGTATTTT. Translation gives CSAKRGGFSDTQYF. The chain has TRBV20-1 and TRBJ2-3; TRBD2 agrees at 10 bases. J gave up 6 bases and V 6 bases, and 9 bases lay outside the gene matches. Germline CDR1 is DFQATT and CDR2 is SNEGSKA (reference sequence). This CDR3 region has 14 residues.

This clonotype showed up many times. The rearrangement uses TRBV5-1 and TRBJ2-3; D may be TRBD1 or TRBD2 (6 bases each). Germline CDR1 SGHRS, CDR2 YFSETQ. The CDR3 consists of 14 residues. V lost 1 base and J lost 5, with 11 bases in between. The CDR3 loop is CASSLMKGGDTQYF. CDR3 coding DNA: TGCGCCAGCAGCTTGATGAAGGGGGGAGATACGCAGTATTTT.

J is TRBJ1-1 and V is TRBV28; 10 positions match TRBD1. The CDR3 has 17 residues. Looked up from germline, CDR1 is MDHEN and CDR2 is SYDVKM. V shed 4 bases and J 0 bases; nucleotides not matched to a gene: 8. The CDR3 here is CASSSPGQGSMNTEAFF. The CDR3 DNA reads as TGTGCCAGCAGTTCCCCGGGACAGGGGTCCATGAACACTGAAGCTTTCTTT.

The chain couples TRBV3-1 to TRBJ2-6; the D is unclear. This CDR3 contains 14 residues. With 5 bases removed from V and 0 bases from J, the gap between germline ends came to 5 bases. Germline V gene data show CDR1 as LGHDT and CDR2 as YNNKEL (reference sequence). CDR3 DNA sequence: TGTGCCAGCAGCAAACTCTCTGGGGCCAACGTCCTGACTTTC. Translated, it gives CASSKLSGANVLTF.

The table lists this clonotype with many counts. The chain employs TRBV29-1 and TRBJ2-7, with D possibly TRBD1 on 6 matching bases. V lost 3 bases and J 2 bases, leaving 11 bases between the germline ends. Germline loops: CDR1 SQVTM, CDR2 ANQGSEA. The CDR3 runs to 13 residues. The DNA of the CDR3 is TGCAGCGTTGAGTTAGGACAGCCCTACGAGCAGTACTTC. It translates to CSVELGQPYEQYF.

The sample holds many counts of this clonotype. The J gene is TRBJ1-4, the V gene TRBV29-1; D uncertain. Per germline, CDR1 SQVTM and CDR2 ANQGSEA. This CDR3 has 11 residues. V lost 6 bases to trimming and J lost 7 bases, with 9 bases between them. CDR3: CSVAGVEKLFF. As DNA, the CDR3 is TGCAGCGTGGCAGGCGTTGAAAAACTGTTTTTT. Together with reference TRBV29-1 and TRBJ1-4, the CDR3 gives the full variable domain: SAVISQKPSRDICQRGTSLTIQCQVDSQVTMMFWYRQQPGQSLTLIATANQGSEATYESGFVIDKFPISRPNLTFSTLTVSNMSPEDSSIYLCSVAGVEKLFFGSGTQLSVL.

There are a few counts of this clonotype. The chain couples TRBV28 to TRBJ1-2; no clear D gene. The germline gives CDR1 MDHEN, CDR2 SYDVKM. The length of the CDR3 is 14 residues. The V end was cut by 5 bases, the J end by 2 bases, with 12 bases between. CDR3 in amino acids: CASSPNAGNYGYTF. Here the CDR3 DNA reads TGTGCCAGCAGTCCTAATGCTGGGAACTATGGCTACACCTTC.

This clonotype was detected many times. The CDR3 loop reads CASSLTGTSVYPDTQYF. CDR3 nucleotides: TGTGCCAGCAGCTTAACCGGGACTAGCGTATATCCAGATACGCAGTATTTT. V gene TRBV7-2 combines with J gene TRBJ2-3; TRBD2 aligns across 10 bases. Germline-derived CDR1 and CDR2 are SGHTA and FQGNSA. Germline trimming cut 2 bases from V and 4 bases from J; bases unmatched to any gene: 9. This CDR3 region has 17 residues. Filled out from reference TRBV7-2 and TRBJ2-3, the complete variable domain reads GAGVSQSPSNKVTEKGKDVELRCDPISGHTALYWYRQSLGQGLEFLIYFQGNSAPDKSGLPSDRFSAERTGGSVSTLTIQRTQQEDSAVYLCASSLTGTSVYPDTQYFGPGTRLTVL.

This clonotype was detected ten times or more. The chain joins TRBV28 to TRBJ2-3; D possibly corresponds to TRBD2 (6 bases). Looked up from germline, CDR1 is MDHEN and CDR2 is SYDVKM. Trimming stripped 5 bases from V and 0 bases from J, with 9 bases between. The CDR3 contains 14 residues. CDR3: CASSAAGSTDTQYF. CDR3 DNA sequence: TGTGCCAGCAGTGCCGCGGGGAGCACAGATACGCAGTATTTT.

The rearrangement links TRBV11-3 to TRBJ2-1; 7 bases fit TRBD2. The V segment lost 0 bases and the J segment 5 bases; nucleotides outside the gene matches: 7. This CDR3 region has 16 residues. Germline CDR1 and CDR2: SGHNT and YENEEA. CDR3 amino acids: CASSLESGGGNNEQFF. In nucleotides, the CDR3 is TGTGCCAGCAGCTTAGAATCGGGAGGAGGGAACAATGAGCAGTTCTTC.

This clonotype was seen repeatedly, ten times or more. The chain has TRBV4-1 and TRBJ1-6; D remains ambiguous. The V end lost 4 bases, the J end lost 6 bases, and 13 bases lay between the germline ends. The CDR3 runs 15 residues. CDR1 and CDR2 from the germline V gene are MGHRA and YSYEKL. CDR3: CASSPREGGNSPLHF. In DNA form, the CDR3 reads TGCGCCAGCAGCCCCCGGGAGGGAGGTAATTCACCCCTCCACTTT.

This clonotype was detected a few times. The chain joins TRBV6-1 to TRBJ1-3; D uncertain. The CDR3 sequence is 14 residues long. The germline V gene encodes CDR1 MNHNS and CDR2 SASEGT. V was clipped by 7 bases and J by 2 bases, with 12 bases between them. Here the CDR3 DNA reads TGTGCCAGCAATGCGGGGTCCGCTGGAAACACCATATATTTT. It encodes CASNAGSAGNTIYF.

This clonotype was detected many times. This sequence joins TRBV28 and TRBJ2-1; the match to TRBD2 covers 7 bases. The CDR3 loop spans 12 amino acids. V lost 6 bases to trimming and J lost 10 bases; unmatched junction nucleotides: 6. Per the germline V gene, CDR1 is MDHEN and CDR2 is SYDVKM. The CDR3 sequence: CASSQTSHEQFF. The CDR3, as DNA: TGTGCCAGCAGCCAGACTAGCCACGAGCAGTTCTTC.

This clonotype was counted many times. This chain connects TRBV29-1 to TRBJ1-2, with D unresolved. V lost 2 bases and J lost 1, with 8 bases in between. The CDR3 has 13 amino acids. CDR1 and CDR2 from the germline V gene are SQVTM and ANQGSEA. The CDR3 DNA sequence: TGCAGCGTTGAACCCACGTTTAACTATGGCTACACCTTC. It yields the protein CSVEPTFNYGYTF.

In this sample, this clonotype turned up many times. The V gene is TRBV7-2, the J gene TRBJ2-3; TRBD2 matches 12 bases. Germline V lookup: CDR1 SGHTA, CDR2 FQGNSA. J lost 6 bases, V lost 5 bases, and 12 bases had no gene match. There are 17 residues in the CDR3. The CDR3 is CASSRLAGAAGRDTQYF. As DNA, the CDR3 is TGTGCCAGCAGCAGACTAGCGGGAGCAGCCGGAAGGGATACGCAGTATTTT.

The CDR3 nucleotides read TGTGCCAGCAAAGGACAGGGGGCGCCTTTGAACACTGAAGCTTTCTTT. This codes for CASKGQGAPLNTEAFF. The V call is TRBV28, the J call TRBJ1-1; TRBD1 agrees at 11 bases. The CDR3 is 16 residues long. V trimming: 7 bases; J trimming: 0 bases; junction bases outside the gene matches: 7. CDR1 and CDR2 from the germline V gene are MDHEN and SYDVKM.

This clonotype was counted many times. The chain employs TRBV20-1 and TRBJ1-1; 12 bases are a match to TRBD1. Germline V lookup: CDR1 DFQATT, CDR2 SNEGSKA (reference sequence). The CDR3 sequence is 19 residues long. The V and J ends lost 5 bases and 4 bases, in that order; junction bases with no gene match: 20. The CDR3, as DNA: TGCAGTGCTTCCCAGAAGGGTTGGGGACAGGGGGCGGTAGGCACTGAAGCTTTCTTT. Protein product: CSASQKGWGQGAVGTEAFF.

This clonotype was seen repeatedly, ten times or more. The rearrangement uses TRBV14 and TRBJ2-3; D ambiguous. This CDR3 region has 14 residues. Trimming removed 1 base at V and 4 bases at J, with 9 bases between. Germline V gives CDR1 SGHDN, CDR2 FVKESK. CDR3 nucleotide sequence: TGTGCCAGCAGCCAAGTAGGGAATCCAGATACGCAGTATTTT. Amino acid sequence: CASSQVGNPDTQYF.

This clonotype was found many times. The V gene is TRBV7-2, the J gene TRBJ2-7, with 8 bases lining up with TRBD2. The V segment lost 2 bases and the J segment 4 bases; nucleotides outside the gene matches: 4. Germline V gene lookup returns CDR1 SGHTA and CDR2 FQGNSA. This CDR3 has 14 residues. In nucleotides, the CDR3 is TGTGCCAGCAGCTTAACCGCTAGCGGGTACGAGCAGTACTTC. Its translation is CASSLTASGYEQYF.

This clonotype was seen many times. The chain employs TRBV28 and TRBJ2-5; 10 nucleotides match TRBD2. Germline trimming cut 3 bases from V and 1 base from J; bases unmatched to any gene: 8. There are 17 residues in the CDR3. Germline V gene data show CDR1 as MDHEN and CDR2 as SYDVKM. The CDR3 nucleotides are TGTGCCAGCAGTTTGGGGGCTAGCGGGGGTCGCCAAGAGACCCAGTACTTC. The encoded protein is CASSLGASGGRQETQYF. Using reference TRBV28 and TRBJ2-5 for the parts outside the CDR3, the full variable domain is DVKVTQSSRYLVKRTGEKVFLECVQDMDHENMFWYRQDPGLGLRLIYFSYDVKMKEKGDIPEGYSVSREKKERFSLILESASTNQTSMYLCASSLGASGGRQETQYFGPGTRLLVL.

The chain couples TRBV28 to TRBJ1-2; D remains ambiguous. The ends were cut back, 6 bases at V and 4 bases at J, with 18 bases in the middle. The CDR3 spans 15 residues. Germline V CDR1 and CDR2: MDHEN, SYDVKM. The CDR3 sequence is CASSLTLISSYGYTF. For the CDR3, the DNA is TGTGCCAGCAGCCTAACCTTGATTTCTTCCTATGGCTACACCTTC.

This clonotype was recorded a few times. The chain recombines TRBV12-3 or TRBV12-4 with TRBJ1-5; D is perhaps TRBD1 (5 bases). The CDR3 contains 13 residues. Trimming stripped 8 bases from V and 5 bases from J, with 13 bases between. CDR3 loop: CASGRGLDQPQHF. CDR3 coding DNA: TGTGCCAGCGGTAGGGGTTTGGATCAGCCCCAGCATTTT.

This clonotype was seen at least ten times. The rearrangement joins TRBV28 to TRBJ2-1; 11 nucleotides line up with TRBD2. V shed 1 base, J shed 8 bases, and the junction held 10 bases outside the gene matches. The CDR3 has 17 amino acids. Germline lookup yields CDR1 MDHEN and CDR2 SYDVKM. CDR3 in amino acids: CASSLFQLAGGRDEQFF. In DNA form, the CDR3 reads TGTGCCAGCAGTTTATTCCAGCTAGCGGGGGGTAGGGATGAGCAGTTCTTC. Full variable domain (remainder filled in from reference TRBV28 and TRBJ2-1): DVKVTQSSRYLVKRTGEKVFLECVQDMDHENMFWYRQDPGLGLRLIYFSYDVKMKEKGDIPEGYSVSREKKERFSLILESASTNQTSMYLCASSLFQLAGGRDEQFFGPGTRLTVL.

This clonotype was seen at least ten times. This sequence joins TRBV10-3 and TRBJ2-3; TRBD2 is a possible D gene (5 bases). The germline V gene encodes CDR1 ENHRY and CDR2 SYGVKD. This CDR3 spans 15 amino acids. V was pared by 8 bases and J by 0 bases, with 15 bases between. CDR3 loop: CAIGGVVGSTDTQYF. In nucleotides, the CDR3 is TGTGCCATCGGAGGAGTAGTGGGGAGCACAGATACGCAGTATTTT.

This clonotype came up many times. The chain links TRBV20-1 to TRBJ2-2, with a tentative D call TRBD1 (5 bases). Germline values: CDR1 DFQATT, CDR2 SNEGSKA (reference sequence). V lost 6 bases and J lost 1, with 9 bases in between. This CDR3 has 13 amino acids. Written as DNA, the CDR3 is TGCAGTGCCAAGACAGAGAACACCGGGGAGCTGTTTTTT. Translating it yields CSAKTENTGELFF.

Here the CDR3 DNA reads TGCGCCAGCAGCTTGAATGGCAACGCTGAAGCTTTCTTT. It codes for CASSLNGNAEAFF. J is TRBJ1-1 and V is TRBV5-1; the D is unclear. The V end was cut by 1 base, the J end by 6 bases, with 10 bases between. The germline gives CDR1 SGHRS, CDR2 YFSETQ. The CDR3 runs to 13 residues.

The V and J genes are TRBV5-6 and TRBJ2-5; D possibly corresponds to TRBD2 (6 bases). This CDR3 comprises 16 residues. The V end was cut by 7 bases, the J end by 1 base, with 20 bases between. Germline V gene lookup returns CDR1 SGHDT and CDR2 YYEEEE. The CDR3 DNA follows: TGTGCCAGCGGCGAGGCTAACCGGGACTTCCAAGAGACCCAGTACTTC. Translated: CASGEANRDFQETQYF.

This clonotype was counted at least ten times. V and J are TRBV29-1 and TRBJ2-7; D is ambiguous. From germline, CDR1 is SQVTM and CDR2 ANQGSEA. Trimming left V 5 bases short and J 3 bases short, with 8 bases between. The CDR3 spans 11 residues. CDR3 loop: CSVQENYEQYF. The CDR3 DNA reads TGCAGCGTTCAGGAGAACTACGAGCAGTACTTC.

This clonotype appeared many times. The V call is TRBV29-1, the J call TRBJ1-1, with 9 bases fitting TRBD1. The CDR3 is 14 amino acids. With 6 bases clipped from V and 2 bases from J, the junction kept 7 bases outside the gene matches. The germline V gene has CDR1 SQVTM and CDR2 ANQGSEA. CDR3 protein: CSVTRTGVNTEAFF. The CDR3, as DNA: TGCAGCGTCACAAGGACAGGGGTAAACACTGAAGCTTTCTTT.